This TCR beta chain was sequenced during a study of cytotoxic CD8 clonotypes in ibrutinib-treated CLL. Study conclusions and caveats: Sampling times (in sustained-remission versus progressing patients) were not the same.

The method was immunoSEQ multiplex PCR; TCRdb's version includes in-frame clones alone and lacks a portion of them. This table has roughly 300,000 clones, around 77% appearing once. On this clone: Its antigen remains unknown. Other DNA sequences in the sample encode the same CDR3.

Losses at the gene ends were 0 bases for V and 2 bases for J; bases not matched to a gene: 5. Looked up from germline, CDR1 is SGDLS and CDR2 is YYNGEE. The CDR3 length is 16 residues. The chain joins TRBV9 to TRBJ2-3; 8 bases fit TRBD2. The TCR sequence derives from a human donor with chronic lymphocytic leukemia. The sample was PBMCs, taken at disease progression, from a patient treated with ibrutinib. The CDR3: CASSVEAGGLTDTQYF. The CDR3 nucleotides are TGTGCCAGCAGCGTAGAGGCGGGGGGACTCACAGATACGCAGTATTTT.